The source of this T cell receptor beta chain is a study of T cell changes during pregnancy in multiple sclerosis (dated by TCRdb to the late 2010s). For context, the study as a whole: The study examined how the T cell repertoire changed over the course of pregnancy in women with multiple sclerosis.

The library was built by means of the immunoSEQ multiplex PCR assay. What TCRdb holds here is the immuneACCESS table cut down to in-frame rearrangements. Part of the clones is not present; checked against another copy, under half of the missing clones reflect an unresolved V gene, and the others are unexplained. The sample table contains tens of thousands of clones; only one count was recorded for more than 80% of them. The top ten constitute 0.7% of the sample. From cysteine to phenylalanine, the CDR3 is 13 amino acids long. The read is trimmed to its CDR3 DNA, 39 bases read in frame from base 1. At the junction V is shortened by 5 bases and J by 6 bases, with 13 bases in between. The germline V gene gives CDR1 as SGHTA and CDR2 as FQGTGA. About this clone: The target of this receptor is not known. Base qualities are not recorded, but no much larger clone differs from it by a single base.

The rearrangement joined TRBV7-3 to TRBJ1-1, and the D gene may be TRBD1, 6 bases matching. The sequence was collected from a female donor with multiple sclerosis, enrolled in a pregnancy study. The source was CD4+ T cells from peripheral blood mononuclear cells, collected before pregnancy. The bases read TGTGCCAGCAGCCCCTCGGGGGGCCCTGAAGCTTTCTTT. It codes for CASSPSGGPEAFF.